This T cell receptor beta chain is drawn from a study of neurological immune-mediated disorders (dated by TCRdb to between 2017 and 2020). Background for the entire study: Using UMI-based sequencing, the study compared peripheral blood TCR-beta repertoires from patients with HTLV-I-associated myelopathy (HAM/TSP), patients with multiple sclerosis, and healthy controls. The approximately 96 TCR-beta libraries covered PBMC samples along with longitudinal samples, technical triplicates, and paired sorted CD4+ and CD8+ T-cell subsets. Longitudinal HAM/TSP donors and healthy donors each had 3 time-points at intervals of about 3-45 months. The cohort was made up of 68 subjects, consisting of roughly 14 HAM/TSP patients, some 35 multiple sclerosis patients and 20 healthy controls.

Explained via the paper, the time point label denotes: longitudinal time-point 2. For unsorted PBMC libraries, 2 million PBMCs were used after storage in RNAlater at -80 degrees C until RNA extraction. PBMCs were separated from peripheral blood using Ficoll-Hypaque density gradient centrifugation and then cryopreserved in liquid nitrogen. Overall study results and their limits: No identical CDR3 amino acid sequences were found to be shared among expanded clones across subjects, suggesting that TCR-beta repertoires were private in all groups. TCR clonal expansion was greatest in HAM/TSP patients and smallest in MS patients, who ranked below even healthy controls.

cDNA synthesis used template-switch 5'RACE with a primer carrying a 10-nucleotide random unique molecular identifier tagging each TCR transcript. Each sequencing run produced over 160 million TCR-beta sequences covering 15-18 subjects. Total RNA was extracted with the RNeasy kit. TCR-beta VDJ regions were amplified with primers for the TCR constant region and the 5'RACE anchor, using the KAPA Real-time Library Amplification kit. A first PCR added sample indexes and Illumina adaptors, and a second PCR then raised library yield. After Ampure bead purification, the TCR product of roughly 650 bp was size-selected on a 2% E-gel SizeSelection system. Before pooling, library quality was assessed on a Bioanalyzer, concentration was determined with Qubit, and library quantification was performed with the Kapa Library Quantification kit. Libraries were sequenced paired-end 2 x 150 bp on an Illumina HiSeq 2500. To increase sequence diversity, about 23-30% phiX was spiked into each library pool. For the original study's pipeline: Quality-filtered reads were processed with the UMI-based MiGEC pipeline, and over 75% of raw TCR sequences were removed by the MiGEC pipeline during error correction. VDJ genes were aligned to IMGT germline references, and each clonotype was defined by a unique CDR3 amino acid sequence together with V-J genes. Clonal expansion, Shannon diversity and CDR3 relatedness were evaluated with VDJtools (CalcPairwiseDistances, ClusterSamples), while phylogenetic trees were built in CLCbio workbench. Expanded clones were defined as having at least 8 unique UMIs, based on coefficient-of-variation modelling across technical triplicates. TCRdb passed the public sequencing reads through fastp at Q25 and MiXCR, retaining productive beta sequences. Rows with one shared CDR3 protein collapse into an entry with the most common genes and DNA. TCRdb, not the authors, supplied the V and J calls. The table for this sample lists 70,000 to 95,000 distinct CDR3 sequences; about 13% of them were counted only once. Just under 5% of the sample belongs to the ten largest clones.

This clonotype has at least ten counts. Its recognized antigen is unknown. No qualities accompany the bases; no much larger clone lies one base away. Relative to germline, V is 5 bases shorter and J is 2 bases shorter, with 10 bases between their ends. Per the germline V gene, SGHRS is the CDR1 and YFSETQ is the CDR2. From the cysteine through the phenylalanine, the CDR3 covers 13 amino acids. This entry keeps only the CDR3 DNA: 39 bases, framed from base 1. Sequencing was done on a sample of PBMCs. This TCR was sampled from a female donor with HTLV-1-associated myelopathy (HAM/TSP). Here the chain combines TRBV5-1 and TRBJ1-1; D gene: possibly TRBD1, on 6 matching bases. Here the CDR3 is given as CASRGGLNTEAFF. The DNA sequence is as follows: TGCGCCAGCAGAGGGGGGTTAAACACTGAAGCTTTCTTT.